This is a list of T cell receptor beta chains from one sample in a study of T-cell memory formation after mild COVID-19. TCRdb itself ran the 5' RACE reads through MiXCR, one entry per CDR3 protein. The table has approximately 300,000 distinct CDR3 sequences, less than 9.5% seen once. Sequencing was done on a sample of PBMCs or a T cell subset sorted from them (not recorded which). These receptors all stem from a man in his late teens or twenties who had mild COVID-19 (a few samples of this study predate the infection). Cell type and time point are not known. Both conserved end residues are part of each CDR3. D genes are given only for firm matches. The size field is filled for only some rows; it gives once, few, many or a size class.

D: .
J: TRBJ1-3
V: TRBV4-3
size: few
DNA: TGCGCCAGCAGCCAAGAAGTGACGTACTATGGAAACACCATATATTTT
CDR3: CASSQEVTYYGNTIYF

D: .
J: TRBJ2-7
V: TRBV6-1
size: .
DNA: TGTGCCAGCACACCGCTGGGGGCCCTCTCCTACGAGCAGTACTTC
CDR3: CASTPLGALSYEQYF

D: TRBD2
J: TRBJ2-7
V: TRBV7-2
size: .
DNA: TGTGCCAGCAGCTTAGCCCCGACTAGCGGCTACGAGCAGTACTTC
CDR3: CASSLAPTSGYEQYF

D: TRBD1
J: TRBJ1-3
V: TRBV7-2
size: .
DNA: TGTGCCAGCAGCTTAATCTTCCAGGGGGGCTCTGGAAACACCATATATTTT
CDR3: CASSLIFQGGSGNTIYF

D: .
J: TRBJ1-6
V: TRBV7-9
size: few
DNA: TGTGCCAGCAGCTTAGAGTCGGGGGTAGAGATCATCCTCCACTTT
CDR3: CASSLESGVEIILHF

D: .
J: TRBJ2-1
V: TRBV7-6
size: many
DNA: TGTGCCAGCAGCTTAGGATGGGCGAGCTCCTACAATGAGCAGTTCTTC
CDR3: CASSLGWASSYNEQFF

D: .
J: TRBJ1-2
V: TRBV11-2
size: .
DNA: TGTGCCAGCAGTCCTGCCGGGGGGGGGGCGTCCGGCTACACCTTC
CDR3: CASSPAGGGASGYTF

D: TRBD2
J: TRBJ2-1
V: TRBV7-3
size: many
DNA: TGTGCCAGCAGCTTAATTGGCGGGGGGGCCGTGAATGAGCAGTTCTTC
CDR3: CASSLIGGGAVNEQFF

D: .
J: TRBJ2-7
V: TRBV6-5
size: .
DNA: TGTGCCAGCAGTTACTCGGGCCCTCCCTACGAGCAGTACTTC
CDR3: CASSYSGPPYEQYF

D: TRBD2
J: TRBJ2-2
V: TRBV7-6
size: few
DNA: TGTGCCAGCAGTCCTAGCGGGGCCCCGAACACCGGGGAGCTGTTTTTT
CDR3: CASSPSGAPNTGELFF

D: TRBD1
J: TRBJ2-5
V: TRBV10-3
size: many
DNA: TGTGCCATCAATCCCCGGGACAGGGATCAAGAGACCCAGTACTTC
CDR3: CAINPRDRDQETQYF

D: TRBD2
J: TRBJ2-1
V: TRBV9
size: .
DNA: TGTGCCAGCAGCGGGGGACTAGTGGTTGAGCAGTTCTTC
CDR3: CASSGGLVVEQFF

D: TRBD2
J: TRBJ2-3
V: TRBV5-1
size: many
DNA: TGCGCCAGCAGCTTCTCCTATGCGGGGGGAAATACAGATACGCAGTATTTT
CDR3: CASSFSYAGGNTDTQYF

D: .
J: TRBJ2-1
V: TRBV10-3
size: few
DNA: TGTGCCATCAGCACAGGCCCTGAGCAGTTCTTC
CDR3: CAISTGPEQFF

D: .
J: TRBJ1-2
V: TRBV2
size: .
DNA: TGTGCCAGACAGCCTAACTATGGCTACACCTTC
CDR3: CARQPNYGYTF

D: .
J: TRBJ1-5
V: TRBV6-5
size: few
DNA: TGTGCCAGCAGTTACTCGATGGGGTCTGGACAGCCCCAGCATTTT
CDR3: CASSYSMGSGQPQHF

D: TRBD2
J: TRBJ2-3
V: TRBV2
size: .
DNA: TGTGCCAGCAGTATCCCCGGACTAGCGGGTGATGATCTAGGCACAGATACGCAGTATTTT
CDR3: CASSIPGLAGDDLGTDTQYF

D: TRBD2
J: TRBJ2-3
V: TRBV4-2
size: .
DNA: TGTGCCAGCAGCCCTTTGCGGGGGGACGCAGATACGCAGTATTTT
CDR3: CASSPLRGDADTQYF

D: .
J: TRBJ1-1
V: TRBV7-8
size: .
DNA: TGTGCCAGCAGCCTCTCGCGGTTAGGAAACACTGAAGCTTTCTTT
CDR3: CASSLSRLGNTEAFF

D: TRBD2
J: TRBJ2-7
V: TRBV2
size: .
DNA: TGTGCCAGCACCTCGTGGGCGGGGGCCTACGAGCAGTACTTC
CDR3: CASTSWAGAYEQYF

D: .
J: TRBJ1-1
V: TRBV7-9
size: .
DNA: TGTGCCAGCAGCTTAGATCGGGGGCTCGGGGTAACTGAAGCTTTCTTT
CDR3: CASSLDRGLGVTEAFF

D: TRBD1
J: TRBJ2-5
V: TRBV10-3
size: few
DNA: TGTGCCATCAGTGAGACAGAACAGGGGGATGGGGAGACCCAGTACTTC
CDR3: CAISETEQGDGETQYF

D: TRBD1
J: TRBJ2-7
V: TRBV5-1
size: few
DNA: TGCGCCAGCAGCGCCCCCGGGACAGGGCTTGTCTACGAGCAGTACTTC
CDR3: CASSAPGTGLVYEQYF

D: TRBD2
J: TRBJ2-3
V: TRBV18
size: few
DNA: TGTGCCAGCTCACAGGGACTAGCACAAGATACGCAGTATTTT
CDR3: CASSQGLAQDTQYF

D: .
J: TRBJ2-1
V: TRBV6-5
size: .
DNA: TGTGCCAGCACTAGAACAGGAGGCAATGAGCAGTTCTTC
CDR3: CASTRTGGNEQFF

D: .
J: TRBJ2-7
V: TRBV11-2
size: few
DNA: TGTGCCAGCAGCTTAGGTGTCGGCTACGAGCAGTACTTC
CDR3: CASSLGVGYEQYF

D: .
J: TRBJ1-1
V: TRBV5-1
size: many
DNA: TGCGCCAGCAGCTTCCTAGGGGCCACTGAAGCTTTCTTT
CDR3: CASSFLGATEAFF

D: TRBD1
J: TRBJ2-7
V: TRBV7-2
size: .
DNA: TGTGCCAGCAGCCCAGGGGGCGCGGGGAGGAACGAGCAGTACTTC
CDR3: CASSPGGAGRNEQYF

D: .
J: TRBJ1-2
V: TRBV5-1
size: few
DNA: TGCGCCAGCAGCTTATCCGGGAAATCGACGGATGGCTACACCTTC
CDR3: CASSLSGKSTDGYTF

D: TRBD1
J: TRBJ2-4
V: TRBV13
size: few
DNA: TGTGCCAGCAGCTTACAGGGGGCGAACATTCAGTACTTC
CDR3: CASSLQGANIQYF

D: .
J: TRBJ2-3
V: TRBV28
size: few
DNA: TGTGCCAGCAGCAAGGAGGGGCCGCGGACAGATACGCAGTATTTT
CDR3: CASSKEGPRTDTQYF

D: .
J: TRBJ2-1
V: TRBV9
size: .
DNA: TGTGCCAGCAGCGTAATCCCCCATACCGGCAATGAGCAGTTCTTC
CDR3: CASSVIPHTGNEQFF

D: .
J: TRBJ2-5
V: TRBV25-1
size: few
DNA: TGTGCCAGCAGTGAGGGAGGACATAAGGAGACCCAGTACTTC
CDR3: CASSEGGHKETQYF

D: .
J: TRBJ2-6
V: TRBV6-1
size: .
DNA: TGTGCCAGCGCACCTGGGGCCAACGTCCTGACTTTC
CDR3: CASAPGANVLTF

D: TRBD1
J: TRBJ2-5
V: TRBV5-1
size: many
DNA: TGCGCCAGCAGCTTCCGACAGGGGGCAGGGGAGACCCAGTACTTC
CDR3: CASSFRQGAGETQYF

D: TRBD1
J: TRBJ2-2
V: TRBV24-1
size: .
DNA: TGTGCCACCAAGCAGGGGACAGGGGACACCGGGGAGCTGTTTTTT
CDR3: CATKQGTGDTGELFF

D: .
J: TRBJ2-2
V: TRBV4-3
size: .
DNA: TGCGCCAGCAGCCAGATAAGCGGGCCCGGGGAGCTGTTTTTT
CDR3: CASSQISGPGELFF

D: TRBD1
J: TRBJ2-5
V: TRBV5-5
size: .
DNA: TGTGCCAGCAGCTCCGGACAGGGGACAGAGACCCAGTACTTC
CDR3: CASSSGQGTETQYF

D: .
J: TRBJ2-5
V: TRBV6-6
size: few
DNA: TGTGCCAGCAGTACCTTAGGGACTCGCCTTGAGGAGACCCAGTACTTC
CDR3: CASSTLGTRLEETQYF

D: .
J: TRBJ2-1
V: TRBV29-1
size: few
DNA: TGCAGCGTTGTTATAAGCGGGCGGGGTGAGCAGTTCTTC
CDR3: CSVVISGRGEQFF

D: .
J: TRBJ2-1
V: TRBV9
size: .
DNA: TGTGCCAGCGGAATCAACAATGAGCAGTTCTTC
CDR3: CASGINNEQFF

D: .
J: TRBJ1-3
V: TRBV6-5
size: many
DNA: TGTGCCAGCAGTTATTCGACAGCTGGAAACACCATATATTTT
CDR3: CASSYSTAGNTIYF

D: .
J: TRBJ1-2
V: TRBV19
size: few
DNA: TGTGCCAGTAGAAGGTCTCAGAGGGAAGCCTATGGCTACACCTTC
CDR3: CASRRSQREAYGYTF

D: .
J: TRBJ1-2
V: TRBV18
size: .
DNA: TGTGCCAGCTCACCACCGGACGGGGTCGACACCTTC
CDR3: CASSPPDGVDTF

D: .
J: TRBJ1-5
V: TRBV4-2
size: few
DNA: TGTGCCAGCAGCGTCGGGTCGCATCAGCCCCAGCATTTT
CDR3: CASSVGSHQPQHF

D: TRBD1
J: TRBJ1-4
V: TRBV3-1
size: .
DNA: TGTGCCAGCGGACAGGGCCCGGCTAATGAAAAACTGTTTTTT
CDR3: CASGQGPANEKLFF

D: .
J: TRBJ1-4
V: TRBV6-1
size: .
DNA: TGTGCCAGCAGTGAGGACAGACTGAATGAAAAACTGTTTTTT
CDR3: CASSEDRLNEKLFF

D: TRBD1
J: TRBJ1-1
V: TRBV7-2
size: many
DNA: TGTGCCAGCAGCTTAGCCGGCCAGGGGGGTGAGAACACTGAAGCTTTCTTT
CDR3: CASSLAGQGGENTEAFF

D: TRBD1
J: TRBJ1-2
V: TRBV12-3/TRBV12-4
size: few
DNA: TGTGCCAGCCAGGGGGGCGCCGTTCAGGGCTACACCTTC
CDR3: CASQGGAVQGYTF

D: TRBD1
J: TRBJ1-1
V: TRBV5-4
size: .
DNA: TGTGCCAGCAGCTCATGGCAGGGGGCGGGAGCTTTCTTT
CDR3: CASSSWQGAGAFF

D: .
J: TRBJ2-7
V: TRBV5-4
size: .
DNA: TGTGCCAGCAGCCACTACCTCTACGAGCAGTACTTC
CDR3: CASSHYLYEQYF

D: .
J: TRBJ2-5
V: TRBV30
size: few
DNA: TGTGCCTGGAGTCACGGGCCCCAAGAGACCCAGTACTTC
CDR3: CAWSHGPQETQYF

D: .
J: TRBJ1-1
V: TRBV5-1
size: many
DNA: TGCGCCAGCAGCCGGGGTCAGGGCGCTGAAGCTTTCTTT
CDR3: CASSRGQGAEAFF

D: .
J: TRBJ2-3
V: TRBV7-3
size: few
DNA: TGTGCCAGCAGCTCGGAGGGGGGCCGGTCCGTGGATACGCAGTATTTT
CDR3: CASSSEGGRSVDTQYF

D: .
J: TRBJ2-3
V: TRBV5-1
size: many
DNA: TGCGCCAGCAGTCGCTACGAGGCAGATACGCAGTATTTT
CDR3: CASSRYEADTQYF

D: .
J: TRBJ1-1
V: TRBV6-2/TRBV6-3
size: .
DNA: TGTGCCAGCATTGGACTGCTCTCTGAAGCTTTCTTT
CDR3: CASIGLLSEAFF

D: .
J: TRBJ1-2
V: TRBV4-3
size: .
DNA: TGCGCCAGCAGCCTATCCGGGGCGGAAGGCTACACCTTC
CDR3: CASSLSGAEGYTF

D: TRBD1
J: TRBJ1-4
V: TRBV7-2
size: .
DNA: TGTGCCAGCAGCCAAGCGGGGACAGCCGGGAATGAAAAACTGTTTTTT
CDR3: CASSQAGTAGNEKLFF

D: TRBD2
J: TRBJ2-1
V: TRBV12-3/TRBV12-4
size: .
DNA: TGTGCCAGCAGTTTAACGGGGCTAGCGGGGACAACCTACAATGAGCAGTTCTTC
CDR3: CASSLTGLAGTTYNEQFF